The T cell receptor (beta chain) under discussion was sequenced for a study of blood T cell repertoires in COVID-19. This table comes from immunoSEQ multiplex PCR, and its TCRdb copy is limited to in-frame clones, with some not included. The data contain about 140,000 clones, about 80% of them singletons. Germline CDR1 and CDR2: SGDLS and YYNGEE. Trimming cost V 9 bases and J 2 bases; bases outside gene matches: 11. There are 16 residues in the CDR3. The chain carries TRBV9 and TRBJ1-5, with 10 nucleotides matching TRBD1. Input material: peripheral blood. The receptor was isolated from a human donor in a cohort sampled during active COVID-19. DNA of the CDR3: TGTGCCAACCTCCGGGACAGGGGTTTGGGCAATCAGCCCCAGCATTTT. This codes for CANLRDRGLGNQPQHF.